A single sample is the source of the 2 T cell receptor beta chains below, sequenced in a study of blood T cell repertoires in COVID-19. The assay was immunoSEQ multiplex PCR, and TCRdb's table has in-frame clones only and misses some. The profile shows about 150,000 clones, approximately 79% of them singletons. The sample comprised PBMCs or T cells enriched from blood (not recorded which). These receptors came from a woman between 70 and 85 years old in a cohort exposed to, infected with or recovered from COVID-19 (not recorded which).

The chain has TRBV28 and TRBJ2-1, with D possibly matching TRBD2 (6 bases). Trimming pared 2 bases from V and 4 bases from J, leaving 18 bases between. The CDR3 length is 17 residues. Germline V gives CDR1 MDHEN, CDR2 SYDVKM. The CDR3 DNA reads TGTGCCAGCAGTTTAAACCCGCTCCAGCGGGCATACAATGAGCAGTTCTTC. It yields the protein CASSLNPLQRAYNEQFF.

The chain links TRBV14 to TRBJ2-7; D may be TRBD1 (5 bases). Trimming took 3 bases from V and 7 from J, leaving 16 bases between them. The CDR3 loop spans 14 amino acids. Per the germline V gene, CDR1 is SGHDN and CDR2 is FVKESK. CDR3 sequence reads: CASSQTAPPAEQYF. The CDR3 DNA sequence: TGTGCCAGCAGCCAGACAGCACCGCCCGCAGAGCAGTACTTC.